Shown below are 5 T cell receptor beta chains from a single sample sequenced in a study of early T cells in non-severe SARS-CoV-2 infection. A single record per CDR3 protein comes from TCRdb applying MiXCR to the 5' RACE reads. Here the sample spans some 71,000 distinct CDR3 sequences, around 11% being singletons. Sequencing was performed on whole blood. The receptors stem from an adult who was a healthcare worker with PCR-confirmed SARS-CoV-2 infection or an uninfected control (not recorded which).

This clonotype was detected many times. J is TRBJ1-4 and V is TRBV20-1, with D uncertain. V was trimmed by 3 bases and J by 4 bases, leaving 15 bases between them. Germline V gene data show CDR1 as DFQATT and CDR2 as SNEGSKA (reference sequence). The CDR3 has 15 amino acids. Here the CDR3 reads CSASYLRGFNEKLFF. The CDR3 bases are TGCAGTGCTAGTTACCTGAGAGGGTTTAATGAAAAACTGTTTTTT.

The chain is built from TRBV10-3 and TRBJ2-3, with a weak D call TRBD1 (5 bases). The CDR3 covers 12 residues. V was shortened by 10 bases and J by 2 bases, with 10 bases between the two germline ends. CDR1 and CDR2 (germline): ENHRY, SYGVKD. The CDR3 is CATGAITDTQYF. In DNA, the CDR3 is TGTGCCACTGGGGCTATCACAGATACGCAGTATTTT.

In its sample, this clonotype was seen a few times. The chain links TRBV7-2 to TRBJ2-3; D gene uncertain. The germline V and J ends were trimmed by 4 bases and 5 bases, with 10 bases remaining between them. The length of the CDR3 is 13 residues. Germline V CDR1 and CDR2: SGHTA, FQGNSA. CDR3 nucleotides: TGTGCCAGCAGCTGGATAATCAAAGATACGCAGTATTTT. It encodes CASSWIIKDTQYF.

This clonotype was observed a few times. CDR3 residues: CASSQTRGTAHYEQYF. CDR3 in DNA: TGTGCCAGCAGCCAGACTCGCGGGACAGCGCACTACGAGCAGTACTTC. This rearrangement joins TRBV14 to TRBJ2-7; possible D gene TRBD1, 7 bases. The ends were cut back, 3 bases at V and 3 bases at J, with 18 bases in the middle. The CDR3 has 16 amino acids. Per germline, CDR1 SGHDN and CDR2 FVKESK.

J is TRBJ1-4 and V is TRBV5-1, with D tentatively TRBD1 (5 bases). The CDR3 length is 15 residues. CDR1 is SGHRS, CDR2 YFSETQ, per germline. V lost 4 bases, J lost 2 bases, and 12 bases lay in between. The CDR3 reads CASSTRGVTNEKLFF. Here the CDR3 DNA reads TGCGCCAGCAGCACTAGGGGTGTTACTAATGAAAAACTGTTTTTT.